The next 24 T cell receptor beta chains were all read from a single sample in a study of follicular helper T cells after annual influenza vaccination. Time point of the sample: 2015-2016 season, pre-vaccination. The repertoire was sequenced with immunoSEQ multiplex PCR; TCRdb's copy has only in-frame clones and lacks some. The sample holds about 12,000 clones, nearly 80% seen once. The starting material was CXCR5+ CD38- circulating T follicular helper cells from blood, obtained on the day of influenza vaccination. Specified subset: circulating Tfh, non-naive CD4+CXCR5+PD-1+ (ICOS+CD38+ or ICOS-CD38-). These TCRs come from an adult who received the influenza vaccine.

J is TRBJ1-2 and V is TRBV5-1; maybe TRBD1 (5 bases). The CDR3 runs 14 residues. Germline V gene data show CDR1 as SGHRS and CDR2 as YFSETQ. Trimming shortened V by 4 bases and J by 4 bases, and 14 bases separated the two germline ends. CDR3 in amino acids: CASSEQESGYGYTF. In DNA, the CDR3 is TGCGCCAGCAGCGAACAGGAGTCTGGCTATGGCTACACCTTC.

The DNA for the CDR3 is TGTGCCAGTAGTAAAGACGCGTTTCTTAGCAATCAGCCCCAGCATTTT. It encodes CASSKDAFLSNQPQHF. The chain is built from TRBV19 and TRBJ1-5; D unclear. Germline lookup yields CDR1 LNHDA and CDR2 SQIVND (reference sequence). CDR3 size: 16 residues. The V and J ends lost 4 bases and 0 bases respectively, with 13 bases between them.

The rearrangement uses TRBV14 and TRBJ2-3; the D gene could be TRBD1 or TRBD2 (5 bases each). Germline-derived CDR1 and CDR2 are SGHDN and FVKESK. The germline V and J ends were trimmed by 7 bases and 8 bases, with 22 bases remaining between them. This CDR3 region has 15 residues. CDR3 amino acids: CASTTSSARGVTQYF. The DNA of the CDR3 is TGTGCCAGCACCACGTCCTCCGCGAGGGGCGTTACGCAGTATTTT.

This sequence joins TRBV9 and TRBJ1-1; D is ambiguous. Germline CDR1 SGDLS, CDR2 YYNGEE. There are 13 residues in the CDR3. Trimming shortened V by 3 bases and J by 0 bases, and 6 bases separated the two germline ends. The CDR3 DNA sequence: TGTGCCAGCAGCGCCGGAATGAACACTGAAGCTTTCTTT. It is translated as CASSAGMNTEAFF. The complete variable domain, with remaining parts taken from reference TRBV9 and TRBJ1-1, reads DSGVTQTPKHLITATGQRVTLRCSPRSGDLSVYWYQQSLDQGLQFLIQYYNGEERAKGNILERFSAQQFPDLHSELNLSSLELGDSALYFCASSAGMNTEAFFGQGTRLTVV.

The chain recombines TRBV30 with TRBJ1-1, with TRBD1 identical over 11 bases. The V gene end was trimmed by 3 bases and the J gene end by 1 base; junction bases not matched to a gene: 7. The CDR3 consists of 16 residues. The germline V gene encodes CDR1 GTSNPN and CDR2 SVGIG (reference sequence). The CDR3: CAWSKKDRGRNTEAFF. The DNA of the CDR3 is TGTGCCTGGAGCAAAAAGGACAGGGGGCGGAACACTGAAGCTTTCTTT.

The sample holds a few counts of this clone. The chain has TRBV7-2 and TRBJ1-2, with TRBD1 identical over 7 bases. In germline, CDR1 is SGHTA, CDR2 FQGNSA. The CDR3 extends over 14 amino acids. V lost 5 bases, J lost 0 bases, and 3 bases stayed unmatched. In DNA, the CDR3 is TGTGCCAGCAGCAGGGACAGCGCTAACTATGGCTACACCTTC. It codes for CASSRDSANYGYTF.

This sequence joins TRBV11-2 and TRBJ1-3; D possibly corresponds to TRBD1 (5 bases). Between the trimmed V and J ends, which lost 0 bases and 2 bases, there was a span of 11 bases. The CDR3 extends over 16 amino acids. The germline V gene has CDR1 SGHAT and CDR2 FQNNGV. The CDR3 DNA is TGTGCCAGCAGCTTAGAGCGGACACACACTGGAAACACCATATATTTT. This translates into CASSLERTHTGNTIYF.

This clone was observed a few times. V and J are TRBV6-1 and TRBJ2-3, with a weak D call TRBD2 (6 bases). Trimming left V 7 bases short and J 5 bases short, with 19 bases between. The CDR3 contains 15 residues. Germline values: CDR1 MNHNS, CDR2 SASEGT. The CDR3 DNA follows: TGTGCCAGCACTGTAACGGGACTCCAAGGAGATACGCAGTATTTT. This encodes CASTVTGLQGDTQYF.

This chain's CDR3 is CASSQELAETYNEQFF. The CDR3 DNA follows: TGCGCCAGCAGCCAAGAATTAGCGGAGACCTACAATGAGCAGTTCTTC. J is TRBJ2-1 and V is TRBV4-3, with D possibly being TRBD2 (6 bases). Germline CDR1 is LGHNA and CDR2 is YSLEER. V gave up 0 bases and J gave up 2 bases, with 11 bases separating them. This CDR3 has 16 amino acids.

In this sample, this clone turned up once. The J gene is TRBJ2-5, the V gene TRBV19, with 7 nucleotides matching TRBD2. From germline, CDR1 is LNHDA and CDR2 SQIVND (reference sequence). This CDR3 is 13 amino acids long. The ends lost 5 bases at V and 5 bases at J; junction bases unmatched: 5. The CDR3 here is CASSHGGGETQYF. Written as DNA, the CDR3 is TGTGCCAGTAGTCATGGGGGGGGTGAGACCCAGTACTTC.

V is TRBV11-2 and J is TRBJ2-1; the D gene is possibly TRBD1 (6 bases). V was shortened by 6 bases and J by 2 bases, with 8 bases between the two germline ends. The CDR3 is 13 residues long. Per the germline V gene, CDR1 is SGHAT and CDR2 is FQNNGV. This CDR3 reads CASRGATYNEQFF. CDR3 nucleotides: TGTGCCAGCAGGGGGGCTACCTACAATGAGCAGTTCTTC.

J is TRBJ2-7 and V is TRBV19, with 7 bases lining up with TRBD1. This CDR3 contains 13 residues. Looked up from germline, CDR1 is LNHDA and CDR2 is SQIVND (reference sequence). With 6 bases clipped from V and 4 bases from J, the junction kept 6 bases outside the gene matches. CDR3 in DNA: TGTGCCAGTAGCGAAACACAGGGGTACGAGCAGTACTTC. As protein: CASSETQGYEQYF.

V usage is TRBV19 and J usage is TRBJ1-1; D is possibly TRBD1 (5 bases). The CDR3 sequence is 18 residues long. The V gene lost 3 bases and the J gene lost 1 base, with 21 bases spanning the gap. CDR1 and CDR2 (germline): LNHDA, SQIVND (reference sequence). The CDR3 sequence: CASSISDKGFGWNTEAFF. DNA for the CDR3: TGTGCCAGTAGTATCTCGGACAAGGGCTTTGGGTGGAACACTGAAGCTTTCTTT.

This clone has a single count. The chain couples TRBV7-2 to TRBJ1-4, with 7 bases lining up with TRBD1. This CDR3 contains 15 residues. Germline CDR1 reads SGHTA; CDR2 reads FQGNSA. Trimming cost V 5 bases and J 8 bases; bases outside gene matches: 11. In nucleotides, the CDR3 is TGTGCCAGCAGCCTTTCTCAGGGGGGAGGAGAAAAACTGTTTTTT. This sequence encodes CASSLSQGGGEKLFF.

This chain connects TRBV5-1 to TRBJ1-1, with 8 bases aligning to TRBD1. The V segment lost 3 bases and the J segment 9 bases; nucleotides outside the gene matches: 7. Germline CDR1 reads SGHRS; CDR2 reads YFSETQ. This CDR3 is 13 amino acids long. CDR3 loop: CASSSTGVSKAFF. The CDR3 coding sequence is TGCGCCAGCAGCTCGACAGGGGTTTCGAAAGCTTTCTTT.

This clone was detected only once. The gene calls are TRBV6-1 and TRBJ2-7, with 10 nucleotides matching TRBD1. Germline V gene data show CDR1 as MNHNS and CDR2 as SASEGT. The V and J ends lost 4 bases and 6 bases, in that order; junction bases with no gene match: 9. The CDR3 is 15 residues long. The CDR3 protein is CASSATGTGDTEQYF. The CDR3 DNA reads TGTGCCAGCAGTGCAACCGGGACAGGGGACACCGAGCAGTACTTC.

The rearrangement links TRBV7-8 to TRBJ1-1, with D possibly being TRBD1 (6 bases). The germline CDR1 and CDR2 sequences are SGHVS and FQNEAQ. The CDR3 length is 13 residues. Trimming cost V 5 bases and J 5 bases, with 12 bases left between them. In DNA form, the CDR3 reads TGTGCCAGCAGCCTTGGAGGGGGAACTGAAGCTTTCTTT. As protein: CASSLGGGTEAFF.

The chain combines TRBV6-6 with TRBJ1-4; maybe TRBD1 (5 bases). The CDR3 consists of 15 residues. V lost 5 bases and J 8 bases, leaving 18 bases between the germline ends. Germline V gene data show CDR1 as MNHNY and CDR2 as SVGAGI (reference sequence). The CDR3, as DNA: TGTGCCAGCAGTGGTCCGTGGCAGGGAGGAGAAAAACTGTTTTTT. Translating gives CASSGPWQGGEKLFF.

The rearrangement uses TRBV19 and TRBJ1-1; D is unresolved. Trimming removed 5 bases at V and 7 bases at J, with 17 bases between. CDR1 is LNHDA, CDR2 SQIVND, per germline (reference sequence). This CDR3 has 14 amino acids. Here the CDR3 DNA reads TGTGCCAGTAGTCCCAATCAAGGGCGTCTTGAAGCTTTCTTT. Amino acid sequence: CASSPNQGRLEAFF.

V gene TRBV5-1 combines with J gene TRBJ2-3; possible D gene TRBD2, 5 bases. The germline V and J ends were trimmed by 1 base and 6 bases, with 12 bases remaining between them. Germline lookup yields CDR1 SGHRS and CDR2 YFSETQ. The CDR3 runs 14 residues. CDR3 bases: TGCGCCAGCAGCTTGACCGCCGCGGGTGATACGCAGTATTTT. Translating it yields CASSLTAAGDTQYF.

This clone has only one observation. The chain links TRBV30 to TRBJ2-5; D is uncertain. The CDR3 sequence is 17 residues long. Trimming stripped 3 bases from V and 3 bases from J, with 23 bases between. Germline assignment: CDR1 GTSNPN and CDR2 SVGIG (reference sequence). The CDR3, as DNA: TGTGCCTGGAGCCGCCAAATTGCCTGGGGTAATGAAGAGACCCAGTACTTC. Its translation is CAWSRQIAWGNEETQYF.

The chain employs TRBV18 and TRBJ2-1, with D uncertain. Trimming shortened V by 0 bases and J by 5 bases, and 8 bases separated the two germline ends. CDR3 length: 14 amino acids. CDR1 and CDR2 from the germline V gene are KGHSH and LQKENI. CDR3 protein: CASSPPPTNNEQFF. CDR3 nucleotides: TGTGCCAGCTCACCACCCCCCACGAACAATGAGCAGTTCTTC.

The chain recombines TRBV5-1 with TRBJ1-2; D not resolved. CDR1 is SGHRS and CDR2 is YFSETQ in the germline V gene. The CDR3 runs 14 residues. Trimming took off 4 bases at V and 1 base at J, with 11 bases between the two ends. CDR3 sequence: CASSLAVGNYGYTF. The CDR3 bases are TGCGCCAGCAGCCTGGCCGTGGGTAACTATGGCTACACCTTC.

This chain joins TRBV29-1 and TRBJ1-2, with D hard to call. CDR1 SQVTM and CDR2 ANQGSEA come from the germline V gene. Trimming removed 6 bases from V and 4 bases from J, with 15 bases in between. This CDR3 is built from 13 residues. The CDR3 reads CSVDKVSGYGYTF. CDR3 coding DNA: TGCAGCGTAGATAAGGTCTCTGGCTATGGCTACACCTTC.